This T cell receptor (beta chain) was recorded in a study of cytomegalovirus exposure and HLA in healthy donors listed by TCRdb under 2017. About the investigation overall: An earlier analysis of 550 to 700 of the donors reported roughly 300 Gb of sequence data and 100 million to 130 million unique TCR beta sequences from roughly 180 million T cells. An early release covering 550 to 700 HLA-typed donors comprised roughly 300 gigabases of sequencing data and tens of millions of unique TCR sequences. Among the approximately 400 genotyped donors, around 81% belonged to the genetic ancestry cluster associated with self-reported Caucasian donors. The study aimed to test whether cataloging public T cell receptors could reveal signatures of past pathogen exposure. The study profiled the T cell repertoires of hundreds of subjects by immunosequencing and related them to cytomegalovirus serostatus. Besides the first cohort of roughly 660 subjects, a separate validation cohort made up of 120 different subjects was used. The study combined high-throughput TCR immunosequencing, statistical association of individual TCRs with disease status, and machine learning to predict cytomegalovirus infection status. A later analysis re-examined previously published TCR beta repertoires from just over 650 donors and added high-resolution HLA genotyping to investigate patterns of TCR occurrence. Rather than using new phenotypic data, the later analysis identified candidate immune exposures from TCR beta sequences and from how often those sequences occurred across donors. An earlier analysis of approximately 580 of the donors used high-throughput TCR beta sequencing to judge whether each TCR beta V gene segment behaved as functional or pseudogenic. Alongside the repertoire data, information on donor age, sex, ethnicity and CMV serostatus was compiled. A later genetic analysis used genome-wide SNP genotypes for about three fifths of the 666 donors, treating that subset as a discovery cohort. All discovery cohort repertoires had been generated on a single sequencing platform. HLA typing included class I and class II loci at four-digit resolution. The number of typed donors differed by locus: about 629-640 for A, B, C, DRB1 and DQB1; about 520 for DQA1; approximately 600 for DPA1; and about 450 for DPB1. Four or five DR-DQ haplotypes were handled as single units for association and clustering because linkage in the cohort was strong. On average, roughly 250,000 unique TCR beta nucleotide sequences were sequenced per donor among some 420 genotyped donors of the cohort, with 15% to 20% of those sequences being non-productive. General findings and caveats noted by the study authors: The cohort was sequenced for TCR beta chains only, and without alpha or paired-chain data the features that could be detected were limited. Correlated functional status among segregating V segments might be attributable to linkage disequilibrium, but an unknown experimental factor could not be ruled out. Because the 87-base-pair reads could not distinguish some IMGT-functional V segments, including TRBV6-2 and TRBV6-3, those segments were excluded. A later genetic analysis reported fewer N-insertions in productive TCRs among donors in an Asian-associated ancestry cluster than the roughly 640-donor mean. In a later analysis, 15,000 to 20,000 TCR beta sequences were associated with specific HLA alleles at a false discovery rate of 0.05. A later analysis found that HLA-associated TCR beta chains were more clonally expanded and had lower generation probabilities than equally common non-associated chains. A later analysis found that most CMV-associated TCR beta chains appeared HLA-restricted, with HLA associations seemingly driven largely by CMV exposure. A further reported finding was that TCR beta sequences accurately predicted the HLA-A and HLA-B alleles for most subjects in the first cohort. A later analysis found that TCR association rates varied across HLA loci, with DRB1 alleles showing the most associated TCRs and HLA-C alleles the fewest. According to a later analysis, parvovirus B19, influenza, CMV and Epstein-Barr virus appeared linked to several top co-occurrence clusters. It was suggested by the authors that the approach could potentially be generalized to other disease states and immunological phenotypes. The only immune exposure information available for the cohort was CMV serostatus. A cluster of highly shared sequence variants was judged likely to be a technical artifact of the sequencing pipeline. Because HLA typing was missing for some donors at each locus, association tests included only the typed subset. Seventeen rarely observed V segments, including chromosome 9 orphons, were excluded from the earlier analysis of a few hundred of the donors because counts were too low. A few of the identified cytomegalovirus-associated TCR beta chains were confirmed in vitro to be specific for cytomegalovirus antigens. Sequencing depth was assumed to be roughly uniform across donors in the presence/absence analyses, though that assumption may not hold. A later genetic analysis associated a missense DCLRE1C variant with V-gene and J-gene trimming of TCR beta chains, and an independent cohort replicated the association. In an earlier analysis of roughly 500 of the donors, most TCR beta V segments appeared in productive rearrangements about 87% or about 30% of the time, broadly matching IMGT annotations. Most TCR sequences were observed very rarely across donors, whereas some public TCRs were present in many individuals. The study listed 150 to 200 TCR beta chains as associated with cytomegalovirus. When HLA alleles, especially DR and DQ, strongly co-occurred, attributing TCR associations to individual alleles was difficult. Cytomegalovirus status was reported to be diagnosed by the classifier with high specificity and sensitivity in both the original and validation cohorts.

The cohort was made up of about 670 healthy bone marrow donors. At the time of sampling, every cohort member was nominally healthy, though immune exposures that went unrecorded were likely present. The donor tested CMV seropositive, placing the donor among the roughly 300 seropositive members of the cohort. A peripheral blood sample was provided by each donor, and peripheral blood mononuclear cells were used for TCR beta sequencing. The Qiagen DNeasy Blood Extraction Kit was used to extract genomic DNA from the blood cell samples. The germline V gene (reference sequence) yields MNHEY for CDR1 and SMNVEV for CDR2. V drops 3 bases and J drops 9 bases, leaving 9 bases in between. The CDR3, from cysteine to phenylalanine, totals 12 residues. Just the 36-base CDR3 DNA is kept, in frame starting at base 1. On this clone itself: The clone's antigen remains unknown. No clone much larger than this one lies a single base away; base qualities are absent.

The library relied on the immunoSEQ multiplex PCR assay. The multiplex PCR relied on a mix of 60 forward primers for TCR Vbeta segments and 13 reverse primers for TCR Jbeta segments. The CDR3 region of rearranged TCR beta genes was amplified from genomic DNA with a multiplex PCR assay. On the Illumina HiSeq System, the amplified TCR beta libraries were sequenced as 87-base-pair reads. The paper's data handling went like this. A later analysis tallied around 87 million unique TCR beta chains across the 610 or so repertoires, and some 12 million of those chains were shared by two or more donors. A nearest-neighbor algorithm error-corrected the raw reads and collapsed the reads into unique sequences, merging closely related sequences to remove PCR and sequencing errors. CDR3 sequences were aligned to IMGT reference sequences to assign V, D and J gene segments. For a sequence to be retained, a match of at least six nucleotides to both a V gene segment and a J gene segment was required. Rearrangements were classified as productive when the CDR3 lacked stop codons and remained in frame with V and J, and all other rearrangements were classified as non-productive. CDR3 was defined according to IMGT convention as the region running from the second conserved V-encoded cysteine to the conserved J-encoded phenylalanine. Sequences without an unambiguous match to a single V gene segment were excluded from the earlier analysis of a few hundred of the donors. An earlier analysis of just under 600 of the donors called V segments functional above 56.7% productive rearrangements and segregating when the between-donor standard deviation exceeded 5%. To diagnose cytomegalovirus status from the catalog of TCR beta chain sequences, a statistical classification framework was built. In a later analysis, V and J genes were assigned by comparing TCR nucleotide sequences against IMGT/GENE-DB human TR gene sequences. In a later analysis, CDR3 sequences and most-parsimonious VDJ recombination scenarios were assigned using the TCRdist pipeline. In a later analysis, each TCR beta chain was defined by its CDR3 amino acid sequence together with its V-gene family, and reads without a unique V-gene family were excluded. As a way to deal with suspected cross-contamination and a sequencing artifact, a later analysis dropped roughly 600 nucleotide sequences that were highly shared and had low generation probability. For each public chain, a later analysis derived a clonal expansion index from normalized ranks of inferred template counts within each repertoire. In a later analysis, generation probabilities were computed with a VDJ recombination model fitted to out-of-frame rearrangements, and the resulting probabilities were checked against IGoR. In a later analysis, hypergeometric tests were used to score TCR-TCR, TCR-HLA and TCR-CMV co-occurrence, with a repertoire-size bias correction applied to TCR pairs. In a later analysis, false discovery rates were estimated by permuting HLA or CMV assignments 20 times. In a later analysis, co-occurring TCRs were grouped using DBSCAN, and TCRdist sequence similarity was added for clustering within HLA-allele-positive subsets. Co-occurrence clustering excluded repertoires with fewer than 30,000 or more than 120,000 public chains, plus five with anomalous nucleotide sharing. As stored in TCRdb, this immuneACCESS dataset retains in-frame rearrangements with V and J assigned. A fraction of the clones does not appear; measured against another copy, unresolved V genes explain less than half of the discrepancy, and the remainder lacks a known reason. D and trimming come from the DNA, and the V and J calls and clone size come from that table. For this sample the table gives 150,000 to 200,000 clones, of which about 80% were detected only once. Together, the top ten hold less than 9% of the sample.

Sequencing was carried out using PBMCs. The rearranged chain carries TRBV27 and TRBJ2-1; TRBD2 could be the D gene, as 6 bases match. The origin of this receptor is a young man in good health and CMV-seropositive. The DNA sequence is TGTGCCAGCAGTTTGCCAGCGGGTGAGCAGTTCTTC. Its protein reads: CASSLPAGEQFF.